This T cell receptor (beta chain) was found in a study of T cells in Graves' hyperthyroidism and ophthalmopathy (dated by TCRdb to the late 2010s). About the study as a whole: Peripheral blood samples were taken at the time of initial diagnosis, prior to any treatment. TCR V-J signatures able to tell the groups apart were searched for in a discovery cohort of 90 to 100 patients, of whom 43 had Graves' ophthalmopathy and roughly 59 had stable Graves' hyperthyroidism. An independent validation cohort of under 20 hyperthyroidism patients and 17 patients who later progressed to ophthalmopathy tested prospective prediction of ophthalmopathy. For training and testing, the 100 or so patients in the discovery cohort were randomly divided in a 7:3 ratio. In several Graves' hyperthyroidism patients, the study also compared T-cell repertoires from thyroid tissue with T-cell repertoires from blood. After sampling, hyperthyroidism patients received methimazole starting at 30 mg daily, and ophthalmopathy patients received high-dose intravenous methylprednisolone. TCR Vbeta CDR3 sequencing of fewer than 150 peripheral blood samples (43 ophthalmopathy, 75 hyperthyroidism and roughly 17 progressor patients) is reported in the paper. What the work shows at the level of the full study, not this receptor alone: In validation, progression to ophthalmopathy was predicted by the model with 70.59% sensitivity and 72% to 85% specificity, a median of around 5.9 months before onset. Most expanded thyroid clonotypes (frequency above 0.001) were also found in blood, which suggests that blood repertoires may mirror thyroid immune responses. Ophthalmopathy was separated from stable hyperthyroidism by a 13 V-J signature model, with 85% to 90% sensitivity and just over 81% specificity obtained in cross-validation and 80%/75% obtained in testing. No statistical method was used to set the sample size in advance, and investigators knew the group allocation.

From the cysteine up to the phenylalanine, the CDR3 has a length of 14 residues. Only CDR3 DNA is held: 42 bases, read in frame from base 1. Looking up the germline V gene yields CDR1 SNHLY and CDR2 FYNNEI. This clonotype was detected only once. Its antigen is currently not known. A much larger clone differs by one base, so this may be a read error. Amplification of TCR beta CDR3 regions was carried out from RNA transcripts. The TCR CDR3 was subjected to a first round of RT-PCR using the HTBI primer set and the Qiagen OneStep RT-PCR kit. The libraries were constructed in a second round of multiplex PCR and then size-selected and purified. Libraries were sequenced paired-end with 100 bp reads on an Illumina HiSeq2000. As for the authors' bioinformatics: SOAPnuke was used to process the raw data, with reads discarded if the reads contained adapters or uncalled bases, had a mean Phred below 15, or lacked an exact constant-primer or identifier match. COPE v1.2.5 was used to merge high-quality paired reads, and clonotypes were defined as unique nucleotide sequences. MiTCR v1.1 was used to align clonotypes to the IMGT TRBV, TRBD and TRBJ reference segments. Only V-J combinations with frequency above 0.0001, covering 99.2% of repertoires, were analysed. A TCS score was defined as the ratio of F50 (clonal expansion) to E x V (chaos), with BLOSUM62-based TCRdist applied between CDR3 peptides within each V-J. Welch's t-statistics and random forest reduced roughly 540 V-J features to roughly 13, which were used in a naive Bayes classifier (R e1071). TCRdb redid the processing of the public reads, applying fastp at Q25 and MiXCR, and retained in-frame beta chains. Duplicate CDR3 protein sequences are folded into a single record with the most common DNA and genes. In this record, the V and J calls reflect TCRdb's handling and not the investigators' own analysis. The sample has fewer than 350,000 distinct CDR3 sequences on record, around 20% of them singletons. 50% of the sample rests with the top ten.

Graves' hyperthyroidism was defined as stable when no progression to ophthalmopathy occurred over 18 months of follow-up. The hyperthyroidism patients were between 18 and 65 years old and newly diagnosed, with a disease duration of less than 2 months. Any patient with an uncontrolled infection, another autoimmune disease, pregnancy or lactation was excluded. Diagnoses were established on the basis of clinical symptoms, serum thyroxine and TRAb, thyroid ultrasound, and orbital computed tomography. Ficoll-Paque density gradient centrifugation was used to isolate PBMCs from around 10 ml of fresh peripheral blood. Total RNA was extracted using Trizol reagent, and RNA quality was assessed on an Agilent 2100 Bioanalyzer.

Sample: blood. The V gene is TRBV2 and the J gene is TRBJ2-2; the central 8 bases match TRBD1. The source of this sequence is a woman aged 50 to 60 with Graves' hyperthyroidism. The nucleotide sequence reads TGTGCCAGCAGTGGGACAGGGTTTACCGGGGAGCTGTCTTTT. Its protein reads: CASSGTGFTGELSF.